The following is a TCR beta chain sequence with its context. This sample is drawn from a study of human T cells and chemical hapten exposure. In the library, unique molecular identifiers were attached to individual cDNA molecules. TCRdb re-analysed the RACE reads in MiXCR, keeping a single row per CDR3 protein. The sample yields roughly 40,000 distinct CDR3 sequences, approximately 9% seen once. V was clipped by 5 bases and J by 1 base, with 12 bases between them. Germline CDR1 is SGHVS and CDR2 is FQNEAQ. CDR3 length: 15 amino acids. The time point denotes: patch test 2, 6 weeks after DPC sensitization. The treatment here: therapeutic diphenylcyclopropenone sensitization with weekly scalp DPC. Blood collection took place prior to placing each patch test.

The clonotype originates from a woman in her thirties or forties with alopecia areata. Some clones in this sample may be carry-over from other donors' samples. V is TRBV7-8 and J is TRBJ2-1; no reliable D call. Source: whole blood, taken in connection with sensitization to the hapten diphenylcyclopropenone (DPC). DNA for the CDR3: TGTGCCAGCAGCCCCCCCGTAAAGTCCTACAATGAGCAGTTCTTC. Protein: CASSPPVKSYNEQFF. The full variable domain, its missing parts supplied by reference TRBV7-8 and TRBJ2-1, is GAGVSQSPRYKVAKRGQDVALRCDPISGHVSLFWYQQALGQGPEFLTYFQNEAQLDKSGLPSDRFFAERPEGSVSTLKIQRTQQEDSAVYLCASSPPVKSYNEQFFGPGTRLTVL.